A selection of T cell receptor beta chains follows, all from one sample in a study of monozygotic twins with inflammatory bowel disease. TCRdb reanalyzed the 5' RACE reads, giving one entry per CDR3 protein sequence and no DNA. The sample has about 420,000 distinct CDR3 sequences. Sample: blood. The receptor set was obtained from a human donor with ulcerative colitis or Crohn's disease, or a healthy co-twin of an affected twin (not recorded which). CDR3s include the opening cysteine and the closing phenylalanine or tryptophan.

J,V,length,CDR3
TRBJ1-2,TRBV12-3/TRBV12-4,14,CASRHRGSVYGYTF
TRBJ2-7,TRBV5-4,15,CASSHTSEPSYEQYF
TRBJ1-1,TRBV10-3,13,CAIRDPQTRGAFF
TRBJ1-6,TRBV28,12,CASSFEGRPLHF
TRBJ2-1,TRBV20-1,14,CSATLAGVPDEQFF
TRBJ2-7,TRBV5-1,14,CASSLKGYGSEQYF
TRBJ2-7,TRBV30,12,CAWTSTSYEQYF
TRBJ2-1,TRBV12-3/TRBV12-4,11,CASSGLNEQFF
TRBJ2-3,TRBV7-9,15,CASSLGTVTSDTQYF
TRBJ2-7,TRBV5-1,14,CASSFQGTNYEQYF
TRBJ1-1,TRBV5-1,14,CASSLRTGSAEAFF
TRBJ2-7,TRBV27,15,CASSLGAGGSLEQYF
TRBJ1-5,TRBV18,15,CASSPGWNSNQPQHF
TRBJ2-7,TRBV9,12,CASSVGKGEQYF
TRBJ1-6,TRBV7-2,17,CASSLAKRSSYNSPLHF
TRBJ2-6,TRBV24-1,18,CATSDSGTGTSGANVLTF
TRBJ2-4,TRBV5-8,17,CASIHRTSGRTKNIQYF
TRBJ1-1,TRBV7-8,13,CASSSKWDTEAFF
TRBJ2-5,TRBV29-1,15,CSVEGGVMSRETQYF
TRBJ1-1,TRBV5-1,16,CASSPSVGAGSTEAFF
TRBJ2-1,TRBV3-1,15,CASSHQGYRYNEQFF
TRBJ2-7,TRBV29-1,12,CSVERGNYEQYF
TRBJ1-5,TRBV7-9,14,CASSPGTYKEPQHF
TRBJ2-7,TRBV18,15,CASSPFVAGMNEQYF
TRBJ2-5,TRBV6-5,13,CASSPSLGKTQYF
TRBJ2-3,TRBV5-1,14,CASSLGPGVDTQYF
TRBJ2-1,TRBV19,15,CASGKSRVKGNEQFF
TRBJ2-3,TRBV20-1,17,CSAHPTDGTNPWYTQYF
TRBJ2-3,TRBV10-3,12,CAIGGSTDTQYF
TRBJ1-5,TRBV20-1,16,CSAIGTTWGSNQPQHF
TRBJ1-4,TRBV7-8,17,CASSSTPGSRMGEKLFF
TRBJ2-1,TRBV20-1,17,CSASGAGGWGSYNEQFF
TRBJ1-2,TRBV20-1,13,CSARDVDNYGYTF
TRBJ1-2,TRBV29-1,14,CSVDYRGSHDGYTF
TRBJ1-1,TRBV7-9,12,CASSLSSGEAFF
TRBJ2-7,TRBV30,11,CALDRAYEQYF
TRBJ2-5,TRBV7-9,17,CASSLGRLEGVRETQYF
TRBJ2-5,TRBV20-1,13,CSAAWDSRETQYF
TRBJ1-1,TRBV15,15,CATSRGEVMNTEAFF
TRBJ1-5,TRBV28,15,CASSLRGEGNQPQHF
TRBJ1-2,TRBV7-2,16,CASSLLPGQGVYGYTF
TRBJ2-3,TRBV9,15,CASSVSGGGTDTQYF
TRBJ1-5,TRBV19,13,CASSMLGDQPQHF
TRBJ1-1,TRBV5-1,16,CASSLAEVPARAEAFF
TRBJ1-1,TRBV20-1,11,CSASIHRGAFF
TRBJ1-2,TRBV12-3/TRBV12-4,14,CASSDGDRGPGYTF
TRBJ1-5,TRBV5-5,16,CASSLEAGTGIQPQHF
TRBJ2-7,TRBV7-3,14,CARALANDYYEQYF
TRBJ2-3,TRBV11-2,16,CASSPWTSGGTDTQYF
TRBJ2-3,TRBV2,14,CASLGLAGGNTQYF
TRBJ2-7,TRBV19,15,CASSIRVAGSYEQYF
TRBJ1-1,TRBV6-5,12,CASMDIWTEAFF
TRBJ1-2,TRBV6-5,13,CASSYSGPYGYTF
TRBJ1-2,TRBV5-1,15,CASSFDQGPNYGYTF